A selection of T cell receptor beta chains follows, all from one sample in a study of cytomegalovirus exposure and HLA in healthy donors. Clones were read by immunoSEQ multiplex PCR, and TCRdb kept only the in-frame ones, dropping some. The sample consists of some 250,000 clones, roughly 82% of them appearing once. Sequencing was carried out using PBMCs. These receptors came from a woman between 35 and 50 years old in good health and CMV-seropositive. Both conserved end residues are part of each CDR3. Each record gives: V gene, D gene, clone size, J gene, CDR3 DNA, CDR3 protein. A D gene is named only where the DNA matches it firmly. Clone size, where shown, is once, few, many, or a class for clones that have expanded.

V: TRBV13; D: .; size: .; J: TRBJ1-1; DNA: TGTGCCAGCAGCTTAATCGGGAAGAACACTGAAGCTTTCTTT; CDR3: CASSLIGKNTEAFF
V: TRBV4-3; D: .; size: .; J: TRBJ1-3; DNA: TGCGCCAGCAGCCAAGATCCGGCAGGGGCCCAATCTGGAAACACCATATATTTT; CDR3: CASSQDPAGAQSGNTIYF
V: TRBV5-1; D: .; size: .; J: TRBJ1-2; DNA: TGCGCCAGTTCCACAGGGCTCAACTATGGCTACACCTTC; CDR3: CASSTGLNYGYTF
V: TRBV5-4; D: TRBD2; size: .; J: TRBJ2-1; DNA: TGTGCCAGCAGCTCTGAGGGGATCGGGGGGAATGAGCAGTTCTTC; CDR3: CASSSEGIGGNEQFF
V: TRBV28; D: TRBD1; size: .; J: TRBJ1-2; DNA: TGTGCCAGCAGACCAACCGGGACAGTTGGGAATGGCTACACCTTC; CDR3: CASRPTGTVGNGYTF
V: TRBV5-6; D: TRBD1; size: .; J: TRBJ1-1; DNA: TGTGCCAGCAGCGGAAACAGGGGATACACTGAAGCTTTCTTT; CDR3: CASSGNRGYTEAFF
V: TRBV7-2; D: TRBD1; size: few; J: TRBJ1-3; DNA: TGTGCCAGCAGCTCCGGGAGGACAGGGTCGAGAAACACCATATATTTT; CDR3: CASSSGRTGSRNTIYF
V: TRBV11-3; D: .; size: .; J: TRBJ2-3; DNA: TGTGCCAGCAGCTTAAACCAGGGCACAGATACGCAGTATTTT; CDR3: CASSLNQGTDTQYF
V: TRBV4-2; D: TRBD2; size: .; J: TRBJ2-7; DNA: TGTGCCAGCAGCCAACCGGGGGGGGACGAGCAGTACTTC; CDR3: CASSQPGGDEQYF
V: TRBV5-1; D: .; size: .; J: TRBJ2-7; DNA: TGCGCCAGCAGCCCGCGGTTATCTACCTACGAGCAGTACTTC; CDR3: CASSPRLSTYEQYF
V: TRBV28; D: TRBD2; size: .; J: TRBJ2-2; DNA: TGTGCCAGCAGTCCAACTAGCGTTGGCGGGGAGCTGTTTTTT; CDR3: CASSPTSVGGELFF
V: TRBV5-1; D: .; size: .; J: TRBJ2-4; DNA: TGCGCCAGCAGCTTGCCGGACGCAGGGGAAACCCTAGCCAAAAACATTCAGTACTTC; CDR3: CASSLPDAGETLAKNIQYF
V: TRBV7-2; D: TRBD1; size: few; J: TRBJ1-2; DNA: TGTGCCAGCAGCTCCCGACAGGGAAACTATGGCTACACCTTC; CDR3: CASSSRQGNYGYTF
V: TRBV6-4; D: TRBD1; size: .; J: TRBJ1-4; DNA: TGTGCCAGCAGTCCGGACAGGGACCGTGAAAAACTGTTTTTT; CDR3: CASSPDRDREKLFF
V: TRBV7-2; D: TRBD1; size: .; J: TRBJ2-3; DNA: TGTGCCAGCAGCCAGGCACAGGGGGTAGAGTATTTT; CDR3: CASSQAQGVEYF
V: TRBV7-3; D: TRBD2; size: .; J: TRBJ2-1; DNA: TGTGCCAGCAGCTCGCCCGGGAGAGGCGGGAGGGTCTCCTACAATGAGCAGTTCTTC; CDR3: CASSSPGRGGRVSYNEQFF
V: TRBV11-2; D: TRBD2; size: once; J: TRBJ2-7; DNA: TGTGCCAGCAGCTTAGTTCGGCTAGCGGCCTACGAGCAGTACTTC; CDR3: CASSLVRLAAYEQYF
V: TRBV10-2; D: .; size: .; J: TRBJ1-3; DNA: TGCGCCAGCAGTGACGGAGTCTCTGGAAACACCATATATTTT; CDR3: CASSDGVSGNTIYF
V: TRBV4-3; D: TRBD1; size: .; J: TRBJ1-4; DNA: TGCGCCAGCAGCCAGTCAGGGGGCGGAACTAATGAAAAACTGTTTTTT; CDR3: CASSQSGGGTNEKLFF
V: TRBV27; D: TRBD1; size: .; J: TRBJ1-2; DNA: TGTGCCAGCAGTCCCTACAGGGGACATGGCTACACCTTC; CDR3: CASSPYRGHGYTF
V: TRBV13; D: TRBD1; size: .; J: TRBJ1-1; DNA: TGTGCCAGCAGCTTAGGTTCAGGGGGCACTGAAGCTTTCTTT; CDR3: CASSLGSGGTEAFF
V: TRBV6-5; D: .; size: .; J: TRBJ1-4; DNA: TGTGCCAGCAGTCCCCCAGGGGCAACTAATGAAAAACTGTTTTTT; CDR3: CASSPPGATNEKLFF
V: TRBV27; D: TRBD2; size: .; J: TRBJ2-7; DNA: TGTGCCAGCAGTTCCCCCGGGACTACCCCCTACGAGCAGTACTTC; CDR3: CASSSPGTTPYEQYF
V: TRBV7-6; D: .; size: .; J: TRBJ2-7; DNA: TGTGCCAGCAGCTTAGGAGGGGACATCAACGAGCAGTACTTC; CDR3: CASSLGGDINEQYF
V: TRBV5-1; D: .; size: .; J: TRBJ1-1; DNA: TGCGCCAGCAGCTTGGGGCAGGGCAGCACTGAAGCTTTCTTT; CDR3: CASSLGQGSTEAFF
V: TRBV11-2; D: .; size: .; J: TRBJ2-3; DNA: TGTGCCAGCAGCTTAGTCGGGGGAGCGAGAGATACGCAGTATTTT; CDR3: CASSLVGGARDTQYF
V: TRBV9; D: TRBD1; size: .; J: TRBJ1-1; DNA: TGTGCCAGCAGCGTAGCTTCACAGGGGGCGGGCACTGAAGCTTTCTTT; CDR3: CASSVASQGAGTEAFF
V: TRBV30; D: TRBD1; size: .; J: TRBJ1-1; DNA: TGTGCCTGGAGGACCGGGACAGGGAAGATTGAAGCTTTCTTT; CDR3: CAWRTGTGKIEAFF
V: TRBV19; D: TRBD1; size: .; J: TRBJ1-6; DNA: TGTGCCAGTAAACCAGGGGGACCCGGCTCCTATAATTCACCCCTCCACTTT; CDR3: CASKPGGPGSYNSPLHF
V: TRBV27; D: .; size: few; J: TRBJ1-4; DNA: TGTGCCAGCCGTGGGGCCCCTTGGGAAAAACTGTTTTTT; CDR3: CASRGAPWEKLFF
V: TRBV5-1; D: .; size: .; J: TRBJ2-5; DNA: TGCGCCAGCCAGGGACTTCAGGGGGACGGGATGACCCAGTACTTC; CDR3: CASQGLQGDGMTQYF
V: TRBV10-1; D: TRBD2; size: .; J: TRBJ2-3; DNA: TGCGCCAGCAGTGACCTAGCGGGAGGGAACACAGATACGCAGTATTTT; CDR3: CASSDLAGGNTDTQYF
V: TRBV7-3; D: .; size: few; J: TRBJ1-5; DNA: TGTGCCAGCAGCTTAACATCCGGGGGGCAGGATAGCAATCAGCCCCAGCATTTT; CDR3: CASSLTSGGQDSNQPQHF
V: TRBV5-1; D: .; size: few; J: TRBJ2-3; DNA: TGCGCCAGCAGCCGGCCTAGCGTCGGCACAGATACGCAGTATTTT; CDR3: CASSRPSVGTDTQYF
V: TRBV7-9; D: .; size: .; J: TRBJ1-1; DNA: TGTGCCAGCAGCTTAGGGTTGGGGCTTGAAGCTTTCTTT; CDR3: CASSLGLGLEAFF